The 14 T cell receptor beta chains given below trace back to one sample, sequenced in a study of T cell repertoires in cytomegalovirus infection. From the reads, TCRdb called clonotypes with MiXCR, one entry per CDR3 protein. This table has fewer than 850,000 distinct CDR3 sequences, almost 30% appearing once. Which antigens these TCRs recognize remains unknown. The sequencing here drew on cultured CD8+ T cells from PBMCs, taken from culture after CMV antigen stimulation. These receptors came from a human donor in good health (CMV status not recorded). Some clones in this sample may be carry-over from other donors' samples.

V and J are TRBV12-5 and TRBJ2-3; 12 bases map to TRBD2. The J segment lost 4 bases and the V segment lost 5 bases, leaving 7 bases of the junction unmatched. Germline V gene lookup returns CDR1 LGHNT and CDR2 FRNRAP. CDR3 length: 16 amino acids. CDR3 bases: TGTGCTAGTGGTAGACCTAGCGGGGGGGCTTCAGATACGCAGTATTTT. Its protein product is CASGRPSGGASDTQYF.

V usage is TRBV24-1 and J usage is TRBJ1-2; D uncertain. This CDR3 comprises 16 residues. In germline, CDR1 is KGHDR, CDR2 SFDVKD. V dropped 4 bases and J dropped 5 bases, with 19 bases sitting between them. CDR3 coding DNA: TGTGCCACCAGTGACCCCCGACAAGGAATATCGTATGGCTACACCTTC. It specifies CATSDPRQGISYGYTF.

This clonotype has a handful of counts. The J gene is TRBJ1-1, the V gene TRBV4-1; the D is unclear. Trimming shortened V by 4 bases and J by 7 bases, and 16 bases separated the two germline ends. Germline loops: CDR1 MGHRA, CDR2 YSYEKL. The CDR3 has 14 amino acids. The CDR3 nucleotides read TGCGCCAGCAGCCTAAGGGTTGCGGCGCGTGAAGCTTTCTTT. This translates into CASSLRVAAREAFF.

This clonotype was found once. The V call is TRBV7-9, the J call TRBJ2-2; D is unclear. With 5 bases removed from V and 6 bases from J, the gap between germline ends came to 7 bases. The CDR3 is 12 residues long. Germline loops: CDR1 SEHNR, CDR2 FQNEAQ (reference sequence). For the CDR3, the DNA is TGTGCCAGCAGCCCGACGTCCGGGGAGCTGTTTTTT. Translation gives CASSPTSGELFF.

This chain uses TRBV7-6 with TRBJ2-5; 8 nucleotides line up with TRBD2. The junction had 7 bases not matched to a gene; V was cut back by 1 base and J by 9 bases. Germline V CDR1 and CDR2: SGHVS, FNYEAQ. This CDR3 has 14 residues. The CDR3 DNA is TGTGCCAGCAGCTTAGTTAGCGGGGCACCGGCCCAGTACTTC. Residues: CASSLVSGAPAQYF.

The sample holds a few counts of this clonotype. The chain joins TRBV7-8 to TRBJ2-7; the D is unclear. The CDR3 is 13 residues long. From germline, CDR1 is SGHVS and CDR2 FQNEAQ. V shed 3 bases and J shed 2 bases, with 8 bases lying between them. This chain's CDR3 is CASSFGETYEQYV. The DNA for the CDR3 is TGTGCCAGCAGCTTTGGAGAAACCTACGAGCAGTACGTC.

The chain employs TRBV7-8 and TRBJ2-3; perhaps D is TRBD1 or TRBD2 (5 bases each). The germline gives CDR1 SGHVS, CDR2 FQNEAQ. V lost 7 bases to trimming and J lost 0 bases, with 8 bases between them. The CDR3 runs to 13 residues. CDR3 loop: CASNEGSTDTQYF. For the CDR3, the DNA is TGTGCCAGCAATGAGGGGAGCACAGATACGCAGTATTTT.

The V and J genes are TRBV29-1 and TRBJ2-2, with a tentative D call TRBD2 (5 bases). The germline CDR1 and CDR2 sequences are SQVTM and ANQGSEA. V lost 4 bases and J lost 2, with 14 bases in between. There are 15 residues in the CDR3. The CDR3 loop reads CSVASERVNTGELFF. CDR3 coding DNA: TGCAGCGTTGCTTCCGAGAGGGTCAACACCGGGGAGCTGTTTTTT.

This chain connects TRBV4-1 to TRBJ2-1; TRBD2 matches 7 bases. The CDR3 totals 16 residues. V shed 4 bases, J shed 5 bases, and the junction held 11 bases outside the gene matches. In germline, CDR1 is MGHRA, CDR2 YSYEKL. The CDR3 loop is CASSPAGLAVDNEQFF. DNA of the CDR3: TGCGCCAGCAGCCCAGCGGGTCTAGCGGTTGACAATGAGCAGTTCTTC.

This clonotype was detected ten times or more. This chain links TRBV7-6 with TRBJ2-1; TRBD2 agrees at 9 bases. The CDR3 consists of 17 residues. Germline CDR1 is SGHVS and CDR2 is FNYEAQ. After removal of 1 base from V and 9 bases from J, the junction contained 13 bases not matched to a gene. For the CDR3, the DNA is TGTGCCAGCAGCTTAGGGGAATTGGTAGCGGGGGCTCGTGAGCAGTTCTTC. Translated: CASSLGELVAGAREQFF.

The chain employs TRBV10-3 and TRBJ1-1; D unclear. The CDR3 loop spans 13 amino acids. Germline V CDR1 and CDR2: ENHRY, SYGVKD. V lost 2 bases and J 0 bases, leaving 4 bases between the germline ends. CDR3 amino acids: CAISENLNTEAFF. The CDR3 nucleotides are TGTGCCATCAGTGAGAACTTGAACACTGAAGCTTTCTTT.

This clonotype has ten or more counts. The chain is built from TRBV6-2 or TRBV6-3 and TRBJ2-4; 9 bases are a match to TRBD2. J was trimmed by 0 bases and V by 2 bases; bases with no gene match: 8. CDR1 and CDR2 (germline): MNHEY, SVGEGT. CDR3 size: 18 residues. CDR3 DNA sequence: TGTGCCAGCAGTTACATTCCTAGCGGGGATACAGCCAAAAACATTCAGTACTTC. It specifies CASSYIPSGDTAKNIQYF.

The sample holds one count of this clonotype. V is TRBV10-3 and J is TRBJ2-3; 8 bases are a match to TRBD2. Trimming removed 5 bases from V and 7 bases from J; junction bases left unmatched: 17. From germline, CDR1 is ENHRY and CDR2 SYGVKD. The CDR3 extends over 17 amino acids. The CDR3 region has the DNA TGTGCCATCAGTAAGGAGGAGGGTCTAGCGGGTACACATACGCAGTATTTT. Protein: CAISKEEGLAGTHTQYF.

Only a few counts were recorded for this clonotype. The rearrangement uses TRBV7-2 and TRBJ2-3; weak D call: TRBD2 (6 bases). This CDR3 spans 15 amino acids. Trimming left V 6 bases short and J 5 bases short, with 18 bases between. The V gene's germline CDR1 is SGHTA and CDR2 FQGNSA. CDR3 sequence: CASSPRLDAVDTQYF. The CDR3, as DNA: TGTGCCAGCAGTCCCCGACTAGACGCGGTAGATACGCAGTATTTT.